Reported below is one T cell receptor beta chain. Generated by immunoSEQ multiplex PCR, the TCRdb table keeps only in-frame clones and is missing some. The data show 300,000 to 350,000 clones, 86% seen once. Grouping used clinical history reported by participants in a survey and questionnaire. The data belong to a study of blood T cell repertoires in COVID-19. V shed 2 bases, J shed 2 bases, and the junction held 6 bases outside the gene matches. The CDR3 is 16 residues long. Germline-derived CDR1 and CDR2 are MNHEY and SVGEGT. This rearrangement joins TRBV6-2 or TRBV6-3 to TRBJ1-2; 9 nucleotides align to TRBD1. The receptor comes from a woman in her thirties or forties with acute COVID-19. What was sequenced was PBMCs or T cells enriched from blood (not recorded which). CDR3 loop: CASSYPPGQGNYGYTF. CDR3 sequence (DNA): TGTGCCAGCAGTTACCCCCCGGGACAGGGAAACTATGGCTACACCTTC.